This passage covers 2 T cell receptor beta chains from one sample sequenced in a study of blood T cell repertoires in COVID-19. Method: immunoSEQ multiplex PCR; TCRdb's copy keeps in-frame clones and lacks some. The sample holds more than 60,000 clones; approximately 86% are singletons and the top ten take 5.5% to 7%. The specimen sequenced was peripheral blood. These receptors all come from a man older than 75 with COVID-19, enrolled during active disease.

V is TRBV5-8 and J is TRBJ2-2; D is unclear. Trimming removed 4 bases at V and 5 bases at J, with 24 bases between. Germline CDR1 and CDR2: SGHTS and YDEGEE. The CDR3 covers 18 residues. CDR3 DNA: TGTGCCAGCAGCAGATTCGACGGTACCGACACCCGGACCGGGGAGCTGTTTTTT. Translated: CASSRFDGTDTRTGELFF.

The genes are TRBV18 and TRBJ1-3; D unclear. The V end lost 3 bases, the J end lost 2 bases, and 14 bases lay between the germline ends. Germline V gene sequence: CDR1 KGHSH, CDR2 LQKENI. This CDR3 comprises 16 residues. The CDR3 DNA follows: TGTGCCAGCTCACCTTACAGCCATACGGCTGGAAACACCATATATTTT. Residues: CASSPYSHTAGNTIYF.